The present T cell receptor (beta chain) was sequenced within a study of identical twins. MiXCR was run by TCRdb on the 5' RACE reads, yielding one entry per CDR3 protein. In the table there are roughly 630,000 distinct CDR3 sequences, roughly 7.1% of which are singletons. Trimming cost V 2 bases and J 2 bases; bases outside gene matches: 3. This CDR3 has 14 amino acids. CDR1 and CDR2 (germline): DFQATT, SNEGSKA (reference sequence). These data were also reused for a study on yellow fever vaccine responses in identical twins.

This sequence originates from a woman aged 18-35 years in good health. Sequenced: PBMCs. This sequence joins TRBV20-1 and TRBJ2-1; 7 bases map to TRBD2. CDR3 sequence: CSARTSVPYNEQFF. The CDR3 DNA is TGCAGTGCTAGAACTAGCGTACCCTACAATGAGCAGTTCTTC.